The 21 T cell receptor beta chains below were found in one sample sequenced in a study of CD8+CD57+ T cells in acquired aplastic anemia. The template for TCR beta VDJ and CDR3 sequence profiling was genomic DNA. TCRdb reanalysed the reads using MiXCR and keeps one entry per CDR3 protein. The profile covers around 180,000 distinct CDR3 sequences, with around 50% appearing a single time and around 13% taken by the ten largest. All patients picked for sequencing had shown, by flow cytometry, an expansion of CD8+CD57+ cells. The sample comprised sorted CD4+, CD8+, or CD8+CD57+ T cells (not recorded which) from PBMCs. These receptors were obtained from a human donor with aplastic anemia.

This clonotype has a handful of counts. The chain recombines TRBV7-9 with TRBJ1-1; D gene ambiguous. Between the trimmed V and J ends, which lost 6 bases and 4 bases, there was a span of 15 bases. The V gene's germline CDR1 is SEHNR and CDR2 FQNEAQ (reference sequence). The CDR3 extends over 14 amino acids. The CDR3 sequence is CASSRGFMSTEAFF. Written as DNA, the CDR3 is TGTGCCAGCAGTCGAGGGTTCATGAGCACTGAAGCTTTCTTT.

This chain connects TRBV10-3 to TRBJ1-2; perhaps TRBD1 as D (5 bases). The CDR3 contains 13 residues. Trimming took off 9 bases at V and 4 bases at J, with 15 bases between the two ends. From germline, CDR1 is ENHRY and CDR2 SYGVKD. The CDR3 protein is CAINKGVVYGYTF. CDR3 DNA: TGTGCCATAAATAAAGGGGTGGTCTATGGCTACACCTTC.

This clonotype was seen a few times. A read error may explain this, as a much larger clone is one base away. V gene TRBV7-3 combines with J gene TRBJ2-3; 11 bases align to TRBD2. Germline values: CDR1 SGHTA, CDR2 FQGTGA. V was clipped by 1 base and J by 4 bases; unmatched bases: 7. The CDR3 runs 17 residues. The CDR3, as DNA: TGTGCCAGCAGCTTAAGGCCTAGCGGGGGGAACGCAGATACGCAGTATTTT. Translation gives CASSLRPSGGNADTQYF.

This clonotype was recorded a few times. The chain has TRBV20-1 and TRBJ2-5; either TRBD1 or TRBD2 may fit D (6 bases each). CDR1 DFQATT and CDR2 SNEGSKA come from the germline V gene (reference sequence). The V and J ends lost 3 bases and 2 bases respectively, with 13 bases between them. This CDR3 region has 14 residues. CDR3 sequence reads: CSASKGEEQETQYF. In nucleotides, the CDR3 is TGCAGTGCTAGTAAGGGGGAGGAACAAGAGACCCAGTACTTC.

In this sample, this clonotype turned up many times. The genes are TRBV5-6 and TRBJ1-2; D possibly corresponds to TRBD1 (5 bases). The V gene's germline CDR1 is SGHDT and CDR2 YYEEEE. V was clipped by 4 bases and J by 4 bases, with 11 bases between them. This CDR3 contains 13 residues. The CDR3 loop is CASSQTVSYGYTF. The CDR3 nucleotides are TGTGCCAGCAGCCAGACAGTCTCCTATGGCTACACCTTC.

A word on this clonotype: This may be a read error: a much more frequent sequence differs by one nucleotide. V and J are TRBV6-4 and TRBJ2-2; maybe TRBD2 (5 bases). Looked up from germline, CDR1 is MRHNA and CDR2 is SNTAGT. This CDR3 spans 14 amino acids. DNA for the CDR3: TGTGCCAGCAGTGACTCGATGGGGTCCGGGGAGCTGCTTTTT. This encodes CASSDSMGSGELLF.

In regard to this clonotype: At one end, the junction sequence differs from germline, possibly due to a read error. The V call is TRBV2, the J call TRBJ1-2; TRBD1 aligns across 7 bases. The length of the CDR3 is 14 residues. The germline V gene encodes CDR1 SNHLY and CDR2 FYNNEI. The CDR3 sequence: CASSRTGAGYGYTF. In DNA form, the CDR3 reads TGCGCCAGCAGCCGAACAGGGGCGGGCTATGGCTACACCTTC.

Comments on this clonotype: At one end, the junction sequence differs from germline, possibly due to a read error. This chain connects TRBV15 to TRBJ2-3; 12 positions agree with TRBD2. CDR1 is LNHNV and CDR2 is YYDKDF in the germline V gene (reference sequence). The CDR3 length is 18 residues. The CDR3 DNA follows: TGTGCCACCCTATTCCTCGGAGGACTAGCGGGGATCACAGATACGCGGTATTTT. It codes for CATLFLGGLAGITDTRYF.

This clonotype has just a few counts. This chain links TRBV29-1 with TRBJ2-7; 9 bases map to TRBD1. The CDR3 runs to 14 residues. V lost 3 bases and J lost 5; bases outside the gene matches: 8. Germline-derived CDR1 and CDR2 are SQVTM and ANQGSEA. The CDR3 DNA reads TGCAGCGTTGAGAACAGGGGGCCCACCAACGAGCAGTACTTC. It translates to CSVENRGPTNEQYF.

As concerns this clonotype: One end of the junction does not line up with germline, which may come from a read error. The J gene is TRBJ2-1, the V gene TRBV20-1, with D unclear. CDR1 DFQATT and CDR2 SNEGSKA come from the germline V gene (reference sequence). This CDR3 is built from 13 residues. The CDR3 DNA reads as TGCAGTGCCCCAGCCCCCGCCTACGATGAGCAGTTCTTC. Its translation is CSAPAPAYDEQFF.

This clonotype was seen only once. The V gene is TRBV4-1, the J gene TRBJ2-7; D is perhaps TRBD1 or TRBD2 (7 bases each). Germline V lookup: CDR1 MGHRA, CDR2 YSYEKL. V lost 3 bases and J 4 bases, leaving 16 bases between the germline ends. The CDR3 is 15 residues long. The CDR3 DNA reads TGCGCCAGCAGCCAGGGGGAGGGGGCGGGGTACGAGCAGTACTTC. The encoded protein is CASSQGEGAGYEQYF.

This clonotype has ten or more counts. The chain recombines TRBV15 with TRBJ2-7; weak D call: TRBD1 (6 bases). CDR3 size: 14 residues. Germline V lookup: CDR1 LNHNV, CDR2 YYDKDF (reference sequence). V was cut by 1 base and J by 4 bases, with 11 bases left in between. CDR3 protein: CATSRGDTRYEQYF. In DNA form, the CDR3 reads TGTGCCACCAGCAGAGGGGACACCCGTTACGAGCAGTACTTC.

The chain recombines TRBV3-1 with TRBJ2-7, with 10 bases aligning to TRBD1. V shed 4 bases, J shed 5 bases, and the junction held 8 bases outside the gene matches. This CDR3 region has 15 residues. The germline gives CDR1 LGHDT, CDR2 YNNKEL (reference sequence). CDR3: CASSLLSTGGHEQYF. In DNA, the CDR3 is TGTGCCAGCAGCCTCCTCTCGACAGGGGGCCACGAGCAGTACTTC.

This clonotype was seen many times. The gene calls are TRBV19 and TRBJ1-5; D not resolved. The CDR3 has 14 residues. The germline V gene has CDR1 LNHDA and CDR2 SQIVND (reference sequence). Trimming took 6 bases from V and 7 from J, leaving 16 bases between them. The CDR3 region has the DNA TGTGCCAGTAGACCAGGTATAGCGACACAGCCCCAGCATTTT. Its translation: CASRPGIATQPQHF.

This clonotype was picked up many times. The chain uses TRBV25-1 and TRBJ1-1; D might be TRBD1 (6 bases). Germline lookup yields CDR1 MGHDK and CDR2 SYGVNS. V gave up 7 bases and J gave up 4 bases, with 16 bases separating them. This CDR3 has 14 amino acids. CDR3 nucleotides: TGTGCCAGCACAGGGGATCCTCCGGGCACTGAAGCTTTCTTT. Translation gives CASTGDPPGTEAFF.

In this sample, this clonotype turned up many times. This chain uses TRBV5-1 with TRBJ2-7, with TRBD2 matching 7 bases. The CDR3 length is 15 residues. The germline CDR1 and CDR2 sequences are SGHRS and YFSETQ. V gave up 5 bases and J gave up 0 bases; unmatched junction bases: 8. CDR3 DNA sequence: TGCGCCAGCAGGGGGGGGGTAGCGGCCTCCTACGAGCAGTACTTC. This encodes CASRGGVAASYEQYF.

This clonotype was found a few times. This chain's CDR3 is CASSLLAGSSYNEQFF. CDR3 DNA: TGTGCCAGCAGCCTCTTAGCGGGGAGCTCCTACAATGAGCAGTTCTTC. V usage is TRBV7-8 and J usage is TRBJ2-1, with TRBD2 identical over 8 bases. The CDR3 is 16 amino acids. Germline CDR1 is SGHVS and CDR2 is FQNEAQ. With V trimmed by 5 bases and J by 0 bases, 6 bases remained unmatched.

This clonotype has a handful of counts. This CDR3 reads CASSAAGGNSYTF. The DNA of the CDR3 is TGTGCCAGCAGCGCCGCCGGGGGGAATAGCTACACCTTC. This sequence joins TRBV9 and TRBJ1-2; D possibly corresponds to TRBD1 (5 bases). The germline V gene encodes CDR1 SGDLS and CDR2 YYNGEE. The CDR3 covers 13 residues. V was trimmed by 3 bases and J by 9 bases, leaving 15 bases between them.

V is TRBV2 and J is TRBJ2-1; D call uncertain. V was cut by 3 bases and J by 12 bases, with 6 bases left in between. The CDR3 contains 10 residues. Looked up from germline, CDR1 is SNHLY and CDR2 is FYNNEI. The CDR3 DNA is TGTGCCAGCAGTGAGGCCGGGCAGTTCTTC. Translated: CASSEAGQFF.

This clonotype was seen ten or more times. The J gene is TRBJ2-5, the V gene TRBV20-1; D not resolved. Germline V gives CDR1 DFQATT, CDR2 SNEGSKA (reference sequence). The CDR3 covers 14 residues. Trimming took 5 bases from V and 5 from J, leaving 18 bases between them. CDR3: CSAPTFEGLETQYF. The CDR3 nucleotides are TGCAGTGCTCCCACGTTCGAAGGGCTCGAGACCCAGTACTTC.

The sample holds a few counts of this clonotype. V is TRBV15 and J is TRBJ1-2; 7 positions agree with TRBD1. The V segment lost 5 bases and the J segment 5 bases; nucleotides outside the gene matches: 5. CDR1 is LNHNV and CDR2 is YYDKDF in the germline V gene (reference sequence). CDR3 length: 13 residues. The CDR3 sequence: CATSGGGGYGYTF. The CDR3 DNA reads as TGTGCCACCAGCGGAGGGGGCGGTTATGGCTACACCTTC.